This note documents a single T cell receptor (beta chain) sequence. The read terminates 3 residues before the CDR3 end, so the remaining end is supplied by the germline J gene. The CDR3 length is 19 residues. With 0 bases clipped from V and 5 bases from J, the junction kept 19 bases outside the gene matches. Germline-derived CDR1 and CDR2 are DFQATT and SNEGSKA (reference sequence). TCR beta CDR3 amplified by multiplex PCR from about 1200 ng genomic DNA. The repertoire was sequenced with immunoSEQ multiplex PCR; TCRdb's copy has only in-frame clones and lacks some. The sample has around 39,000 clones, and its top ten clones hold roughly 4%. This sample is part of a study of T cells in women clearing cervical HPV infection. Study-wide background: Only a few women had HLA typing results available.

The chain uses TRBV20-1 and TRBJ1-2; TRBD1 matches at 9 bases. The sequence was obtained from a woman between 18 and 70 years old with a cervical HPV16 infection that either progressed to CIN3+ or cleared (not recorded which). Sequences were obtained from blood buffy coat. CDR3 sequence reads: CSAREPSLRDRAWVYGYTF. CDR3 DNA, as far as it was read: TGCAGTGCTAGAGAGCCCTCCCTCCGGGACAGGGCTTGGGTTTATGGC.